This T cell receptor (beta chain) was captured by sequencing in a study of identical twins. Points from the study as a whole: Fewer insertions were carried by abundant cord blood beta clonotypes, but none was seen in memory repertoires. Twins' excess sharing was less marked for out-of-frame beta sequences. Zero-insertion analyses could be partly confounded by invariant MAIT and iNKT cells.

This clonotype appeared many times. Its matching antigen is unknown. Each cDNA held unique molecular identifiers, and template switching gave it a universal primer site. MiXCR was run by TCRdb on the 5' RACE reads, yielding one entry per CDR3 protein. The data contain hundreds of thousands of distinct CDR3 sequences, under 10% of them singletons. This CDR3 region has 12 residues. V trimming: 6 bases; J trimming: 5 bases; junction bases outside the gene matches: 6. CDR1 and CDR2 (germline): SQVTM, ANQGSEA. The data also belong to a second study, concerning yellow fever vaccine responses in identical twins.

Material for sequencing was memory (CD45RO+) T cells sorted from blood. This sequence joins TRBV29-1 and TRBJ2-5; 7 bases map to TRBD1. The source is a woman aged 18-29 years in good health. The CDR3 sequence: CSVVGGLETQYF. The CDR3, as DNA: TGCAGCGTCGTAGGGGGCTTGGAGACCCAGTACTTC.